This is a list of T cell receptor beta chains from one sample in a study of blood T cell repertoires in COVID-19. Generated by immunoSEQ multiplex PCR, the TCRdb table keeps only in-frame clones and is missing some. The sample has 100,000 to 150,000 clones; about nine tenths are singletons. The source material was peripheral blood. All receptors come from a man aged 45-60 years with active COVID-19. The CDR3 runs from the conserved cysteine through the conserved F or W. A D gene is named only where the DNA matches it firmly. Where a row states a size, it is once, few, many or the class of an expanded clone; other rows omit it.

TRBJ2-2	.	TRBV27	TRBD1	CASRPTPGQGTGELFF	TGTGCCAGCAGACCAACCCCGGGACAGGGCACCGGGGAGCTGTTTTTT
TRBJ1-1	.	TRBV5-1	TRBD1	CASSPAQGGSTEAFF	TGCGCCAGCAGCCCAGCCCAGGGGGGAAGCACTGAAGCTTTCTTT
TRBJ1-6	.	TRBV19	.	CASSMSYYNSPLHF	TGTGCCAGTAGTATGAGTTACTATAATTCACCCCTCCACTTT
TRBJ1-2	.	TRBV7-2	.	CASREGSLGGYTF	TGTGCCAGCAGGGAGGGGAGCTTAGGTGGCTACACCTTC
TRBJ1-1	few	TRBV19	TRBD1	CASTPDRHTEAFF	TGTGCCAGTACCCCGGACAGGCACACTGAAGCTTTCTTT
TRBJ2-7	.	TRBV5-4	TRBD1	CASSNPGTGIYEQYF	TGTGCCAGCAGCAACCCCGGGACAGGTATTTACGAGCAGTACTTC
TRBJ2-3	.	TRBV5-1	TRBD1	CASSLPQQGTDTQYF	TGCGCCAGCAGCTTGCCGCAACAGGGGACAGATACGCAGTATTTT
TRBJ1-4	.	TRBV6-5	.	CASSELSSTNEKLFF	TGTGCCAGCAGCGAGTTGAGCTCAACTAATGAAAAACTGTTTTTT
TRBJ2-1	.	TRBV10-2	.	CASRQRSYNEQFF	TGCGCCAGTCGGCAGCGGTCCTACAATGAGCAGTTCTTC
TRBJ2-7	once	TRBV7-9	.	CASSFWGEYEQYF	TGTGCCAGCAGCTTTTGGGGGGAGTACGAGCAGTACTTC
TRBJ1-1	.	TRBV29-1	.	CSVELLRGDTEAFF	TGCAGCGTTGAATTACTCCGAGGTGACACTGAAGCTTTCTTT
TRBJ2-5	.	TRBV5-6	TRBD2	CASSSDTGGPEETQYF	TGTGCCAGCAGCTCGGATACGGGGGGGCCGGAGGAGACCCAGTACTTC
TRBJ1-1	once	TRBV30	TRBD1	CAWRRTGISEAFF	TGTGCCTGGAGGCGGACAGGGATCTCTGAAGCTTTCTTT
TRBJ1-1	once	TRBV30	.	CAWSDTRNRRAFF	TGTGCCTGGAGCGATACCAGAAACAGGCGCGCTTTCTTT
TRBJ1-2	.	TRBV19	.	CASSETGFANYGYTF	TGTGCCAGTAGTGAAACGGGATTCGCTAACTATGGCTACACCTTC
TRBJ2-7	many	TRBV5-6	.	CASSLVTGQSYEQYF	TGTGCCAGCAGCTTGGTAACAGGACAGAGCTACGAGCAGTACTTC
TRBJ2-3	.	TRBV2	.	CASSSRQGRGDTQYF	TGTGCCAGCAGTTCCAGACAGGGCCGGGGGGATACGCAGTATTTT
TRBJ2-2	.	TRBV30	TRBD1	CAWTPRRTGGNTGELFF	TGTGCCTGGACCCCACGGAGGACAGGAGGGAACACCGGGGAGCTGTTTTTT
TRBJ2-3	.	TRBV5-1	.	CASSLVGRGPDTQYF	TGCGCCAGCAGCTTGGTCGGGCGGGGTCCGGATACGCAGTATTTT
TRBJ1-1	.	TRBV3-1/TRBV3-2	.	CASTQGRVTEAFF	TGTGCCAGCACCCAGGGGAGAGTCACTGAAGCTTTCTTT
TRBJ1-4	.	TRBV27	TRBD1	CASRGTDGIEKLFF	TGTGCCAGCAGGGGGACAGACGGAATCGAAAAACTGTTTTTT
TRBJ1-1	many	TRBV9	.	CASSVAGNPNTEAFF	TGTGCCAGCAGCGTCGCAGGGAATCCGAACACTGAAGCTTTCTTT
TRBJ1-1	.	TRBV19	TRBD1	CASSLRGANTEAFF	TGTGCCAGTAGTCTCAGGGGGGCGAACACTGAAGCTTTCTTT
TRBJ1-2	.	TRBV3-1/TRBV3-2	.	CASSQEALQGSHGYTF	TGTGCCAGCAGCCAAGAGGCCTTACAGGGATCCCATGGCTACACCTTC
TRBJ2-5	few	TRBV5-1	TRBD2	CASSLGGSGNQETQYF	TGCGCCAGCAGCTTGGGTGGTAGCGGGAACCAAGAGACCCAGTACTTC
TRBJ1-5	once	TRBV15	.	CATSRSTLLDYRIGYQPQHF	TGTGCCACCAGCAGATCCACATTACTGGACTATAGGATAGGATATCAGCCCCAGCATTTT
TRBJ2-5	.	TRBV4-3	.	CASSQVGGVPPCETQYF	TGCGCCAGCAGCCAAGTAGGGGGGGTCCCACCTTGCGAGACCCAGTACTTC
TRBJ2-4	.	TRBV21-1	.	CASSPNPNRVPKNIQYF	TGTGCCAGCAGCCCTAACCCCAACAGGGTTCCCAAAAACATTCAGTACTTC
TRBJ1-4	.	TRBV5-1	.	CASSQVTGTNEKLFF	TGCGCCAGCAGCCAAGTGACAGGAACTAATGAAAAACTGTTTTTT
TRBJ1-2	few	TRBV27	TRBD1	CASMPTGAGGYTF	TGTGCCAGCATGCCAACAGGGGCTGGTGGCTACACCTTC
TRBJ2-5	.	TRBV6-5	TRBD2	CASRDSGGSETQYF	TGTGCCAGCAGGGACTCCGGGGGGTCAGAGACCCAGTACTTC
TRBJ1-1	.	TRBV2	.	CASSAQDKNTEAFF	TGTGCCAGCAGTGCTCAGGACAAGAACACTGAAGCTTTCTTT
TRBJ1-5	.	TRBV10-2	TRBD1	CATAGGRQPQHF	TGCGCCACCGCAGGGGGCCGACAGCCCCAGCATTTT
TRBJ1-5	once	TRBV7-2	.	CASSRQPNQPQHF	TGTGCCAGCAGCCGACAGCCCAATCAGCCCCAGCATTTT
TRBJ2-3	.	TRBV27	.	CASSSSGRGKITDTQYF	TGTGCCAGCAGTTCGTCAGGACGGGGAAAGATAACAGATACGCAGTATTTT
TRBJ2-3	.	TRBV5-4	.	CASRRGTDTQYF	TGTGCCAGCAGGCGAGGGACAGATACGCAGTATTTT
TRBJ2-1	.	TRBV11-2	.	CASSRLRGAGNEQFF	TGTGCCAGCAGCCGCCTCCGGGGGGCGGGGAATGAGCAGTTCTTC
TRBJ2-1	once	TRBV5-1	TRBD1	CASSPTGGNEQFF	TGCGCCAGCAGCCCCACAGGGGGCAATGAGCAGTTCTTC
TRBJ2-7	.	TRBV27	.	CASSLAASYEQYF	TGTGCCAGCAGCCTAGCCGCCTCCTACGAGCAGTACTTC
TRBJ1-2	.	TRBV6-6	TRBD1	CASSGTGGGGYTF	TGTGCCAGCTCCGGGACAGGGGGTGGTGGCTACACCTTC
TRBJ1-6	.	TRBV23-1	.	CASIPASSPLHF	TGCGCCAGCATCCCAGCGAGTTCACCCCTCCACTTT
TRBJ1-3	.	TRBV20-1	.	CSASSGNTIYF	TGCAGTGCTTCTAGTGGAAACACCATATATTTT
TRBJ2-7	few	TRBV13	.	CASTLAARVYEQYF	TGTGCCAGCACCTTAGCCGCTCGGGTATACGAGCAGTACTTC
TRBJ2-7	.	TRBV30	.	CAWRDLTYEQYF	TGTGCCTGGAGGGACTTAACCTACGAGCAGTACTTC
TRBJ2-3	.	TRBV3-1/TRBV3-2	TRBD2	CASATSGGPTDTQYF	TGTGCCAGCGCGACTAGCGGGGGGCCCACAGATACGCAGTATTTT
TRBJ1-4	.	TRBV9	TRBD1	CASSGRQGPSSGEKLFF	TGTGCCAGCAGCGGTAGACAGGGGCCATCGTCTGGAGAAAAACTGTTTTTT
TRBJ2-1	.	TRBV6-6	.	CASNKQENEQFF	TGTGCCAGCAACAAACAGGAGAATGAGCAGTTCTTC
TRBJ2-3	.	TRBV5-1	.	CASSLGGPPDTQYF	TGCGCCAGCAGCTTGGGGGGCCCCCCAGATACGCAGTATTTT
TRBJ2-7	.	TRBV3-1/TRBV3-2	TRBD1	CASRRGGPTGGTEQYF	TGTGCCAGCAGACGAGGTGGTCCGACAGGGGGAACCGAGCAGTACTTC